This T cell receptor beta chain derives from a study of T cell responses to AZD1222 COVID-19 vaccine (dated by TCRdb to about 2021). At the level of the whole study: AZD1222 recipients with second doses at about 4 weeks or about 12 weeks were pooled, because spike-specific TCR depth and breadth did not differ between schedules. A total of approximately 240 trial participants underwent TCR sequencing, of whom under 220 had received two doses of AZD1222 and approximately 25 had received two doses of the MenACWY control vaccine. Trial participants were enrolled by age into subgroups of 18-55, 56-69 and 70-plus years, and around 140, 26 and 57 TCR-sequenced participants, respectively, were included in these subgroups. The research as a whole found: Participants were mostly white British and included more females than males, and it was suggested by the authors that clonal diversity may have been underestimated. Reportedly, close to half of the unique spike-specific TCRs recognized epitopes lying outside the regions that are mutated in the B.1.351 and B.1.1.7 variants. After two AZD1222 doses, spike-specific TCR breadth and depth were significantly higher than at day 0 and than in MenACWY recipients. In the small 56-69-year group, the increase in depth fell short of significance, most likely because of low power. Conclusions about previously exposed vaccinees were limited because only six or seven AZD1222 recipients were SARS-CoV-2 seropositive at baseline. Vaccine-associated CD4 TCRs spanned the whole spike protein, with dominant responses in regions 160-218 and 743-854. Because no samples from the day 14 peak response were available, repertoires could be characterized only after the peak T cell response.

In regard to this clone: Its binding antigen is unknown. Nothing much larger sits one base from this clone, and base qualities are not available.

The CDR3 regions of human TCRbeta chains were analyzed by immunosequencing. Per the original workflow: TCRs in the repertoires were matched against a reference library of SARS-CoV-2-specific TCRs that had been generated with the MIRA antigen-specificity platform. Breadth was defined as the fraction of unique TCRs that were SARS-CoV-2-associated. Depth was defined as the fraction of total T cells that were SARS-CoV-2-associated. Using the MIRA data, each spike-specific TCR was mapped to the spike region that the TCR reacts to and placed in a CD4 or CD8 class. Log10-transformed breadth and depth values were compared by one-way ANOVA with Sidak's multiple comparisons tests. TCRdb's version of the immuneACCESS table is confined to in-frame rearrangements and falls short of the full clone set. An unresolved V gene accounts for under half of the shortfall where checked; the remainder is of unknown origin. The DNA gave D and trimming, while V, J and clone size come from that table. In all, the sample holds approximately 120,000 clones, and over 70% of those were seen once. The leading ten clones occupy around 5.8% of the sample.

The intended sense of this specimen's time point label: baseline before first vaccination. Samples from vaccinated people were obtained from the UK trials COV001 and COV002, which included a single-blind randomized controlled phase 2/3 trial of AZD1222 (ChAdOx1 nCoV-19) in healthy adults. For TCRbeta chain sequencing, PBMC samples from trial participants were taken at day 0 and at day 28 after the second dose. The CDR3 numbers 13 residues from cysteine through phenylalanine. The DNA shown is the 39-base CDR3, in frame from base 1. V is pared back by 4 bases and J by 11 bases, with 18 bases lying between the germline termini. From a lookup of the germline V gene (reference sequence), CDR1 and CDR2 are GTSNPN and SVGIG.

The receptor was isolated from an adult in good health. Sequencing was performed on peripheral blood, taken on day 0 of AZD1222 vaccination. The rearranged segments are TRBV30 and TRBJ1-3, with a weak D call of TRBD1 (6 bases match). The CDR3 is CAWTSGGAVPIYF. The nucleotides read TGTGCCTGGACCAGTGGGGGGGCGGTACCCATATATTTT.